The present T cell receptor (beta chain) was sequenced within a study of radiation and T cells in renal cell carcinoma. Assay used: immunoSEQ multiplex PCR; TCRdb lists only in-frame clones, some missing. The repertoire holds more than 75,000 clones, with about four fifths as singletons. The sample's time point: baseline pretreatment blood. The treatment was: 15 Gy SBRT to primary tumor, nephrectomy 4 weeks later. CDR1 and CDR2 from the germline V gene are SGDLS and YYNGEE. The CDR3 runs to 14 residues. V lost 4 bases to trimming and J lost 5 bases, with 15 bases between them. The chain employs TRBV9 and TRBJ2-5; D gene uncertain. Sequencing was performed on blood, taken from a patient whose treatment included radiotherapy and nephrectomy. This TCR was recovered from a man between 60 and 70 years old with renal cell carcinoma. The CDR3 coding sequence is TGTGCCAGCAGCCAGATGGGTGGGCGGGAGACCCAGTACTTC. As protein: CASSQMGGRETQYF.